The next 14 T cell receptor beta chains were all read from a single sample in a study of human T cells and chemical hapten exposure. Documented time point: patch test 1, 2 weeks after DPC sensitization. The sample's treatment: therapeutic diphenylcyclopropenone sensitization with weekly scalp DPC. One entry per CDR3 protein results from TCRdb running MiXCR on the RACE reads. The repertoire holds 150,000 to 200,000 distinct CDR3 sequences, with roughly 15% as singletons. Sequencing was performed on whole blood, taken in connection with sensitization to the hapten diphenylcyclopropenone (DPC). These receptors came from a woman in her twenties or thirties with alopecia areata. Some clones in this sample may be carry-over from other donors' samples.

Concerning this clonotype itself: A clone one base away is much larger, so this may be a read error. The conserved phenylalanine or tryptophan is not found at the CDR3 terminus, so this likely reflects a read error. The chain employs TRBV4-1 and TRBJ2-7; 7 bases are a match to TRBD1. This CDR3 contains 14 residues. Losses at the gene ends were 0 bases for V and 7 bases for J; bases not matched to a gene: 6. From germline, CDR1 is MGHRA and CDR2 YSYEKL. Here the CDR3 reads CASSQETPGGEQYL. CDR3 DNA sequence: TGCGCCAGCAGCCAAGAGACCCCAGGGGGTGAGCAGTACCTC.

This clonotype was detected many times. This rearrangement joins TRBV13 to TRBJ1-6; tentatively, D is TRBD1 (5 bases). V shed 0 bases and J shed 6 bases, with 9 bases lying between them. The CDR3 covers 15 residues. Germline CDR1 reads PRHDT; CDR2 reads FYEKMQ (reference sequence). CDR3 protein: CASSLGSGSNSPLHF. CDR3 sequence (DNA): TGTGCCAGCAGCTTAGGTTCAGGGAGTAATTCACCCCTCCACTTT. Variable domain in full (rest from reference TRBV13 and TRBJ1-6): AAGVIQSPRHLIKEKRETATLKCYPIPRHDTVYWYQQGPGQDPQFLISFYEKMQSDKGSIPDRFSAQQFSDYHSELNMSSLELGDSALYFCASSLGSGSNSPLHFGNGTRLTVT.

This clonotype was picked up a small number of times. The V gene is TRBV6-1, the J gene TRBJ1-6; 9 bases match TRBD1. Per the germline V gene, CDR1 is MNHNS and CDR2 is SASEGT. The CDR3 consists of 14 residues. V shed 7 bases, J shed 8 bases, and the junction held 6 bases outside the gene matches. CDR3 in amino acids: CASTPTGGYSPLHF. CDR3 coding DNA: TGTGCCAGCACCCCGACAGGGGGTTATTCACCCCTCCACTTT.

This clonotype was counted at least ten times. The rearrangement joins TRBV21-1 to TRBJ1-6. TRBV21-1 is a listed pseudogene. The CDR3 runs to 19 residues. The CDR3 here is CASSKESGTGSTYNSPLHF. In DNA form, the CDR3 reads TGTGCCAGCAGCAAAGAATCGGGCACCGGCTCGACCTATAATTCACCCCTCCACTTT.

In this sample, this clonotype turned up many times. This chain connects TRBV6-1 to TRBJ1-5, with unresolved D. The CDR3 is made up of 15 amino acids. Between the trimmed V and J ends, which lost 3 bases and 8 bases, there was a span of 17 bases. Germline CDR1 and CDR2: MNHNS and SASEGT. The CDR3 sequence: CASSEAPGVRKPQHF. DNA for the CDR3: TGTGCCAGCAGTGAGGCCCCGGGAGTTCGGAAGCCCCAGCATTTT.

As to this clonotype: A much larger clonotype is one base distant, so this may be a read error. The chain couples TRBV5-6 to TRBJ1-3; D remains unclear. CDR3 length: 15 residues. CDR1 is SGHDT and CDR2 is YYEEEE in the germline V gene. The CDR3 here is CASSFGPFSRNTIYF. In nucleotides, the CDR3 is TGTGCCAGCAGCTTCGGGCCCTTCTCTCGAAACACCATATATTTT.

This clonotype occurred many times. V usage is TRBV6-5 and J usage is TRBJ2-1, with D perhaps given as TRBD1 or TRBD2 (6 bases each). V lost 5 bases, J lost 9 bases, and 14 bases lay in between. Germline-derived CDR1 and CDR2 are MNHEY and SVGAGI. This CDR3 is 13 amino acids long. The CDR3 is CASSPRGRGEQFF. In DNA, the CDR3 is TGTGCCAGCAGTCCCCGGGGGCGCGGTGAGCAGTTCTTC.

The chain recombines TRBV28 with TRBJ2-5; 7 bases agree with TRBD1. Germline V gives CDR1 MDHEN, CDR2 SYDVKM. The ends lost 5 bases at V and 7 bases at J; junction bases unmatched: 7. CDR3 size: 13 residues. The CDR3, as DNA: TGTGCCAGCAGTAGACAGGGAAAGGGGACCCAGTACTTC. Translation gives CASSRQGKGTQYF.

This clonotype has a handful of counts. V usage is TRBV20-1 and J usage is TRBJ1-5; 7 nucleotides align to TRBD1. This CDR3 comprises 13 residues. Germline loops: CDR1 DFQATT, CDR2 SNEGSKA (reference sequence). Germline trimming cut 3 bases from V and 3 bases from J; bases unmatched to any gene: 2. The CDR3 is CSASRGLNQPQHF. In DNA form, the CDR3 reads TGCAGTGCTAGTAGGGGGCTCAATCAGCCCCAGCATTTT.

This clonotype has a handful of counts. The chain employs TRBV11-2 and TRBJ2-1; 8 nucleotides match TRBD1. The germline V gene encodes CDR1 SGHAT and CDR2 FQNNGV. This CDR3 is 17 amino acids long. The V segment lost 0 bases and the J segment 8 bases; nucleotides outside the gene matches: 12. The CDR3 here is CASSLDTGRGRRYEQFF. The DNA of the CDR3 is TGTGCCAGCAGCTTAGATACGGGCAGGGGGCGGAGGTATGAGCAGTTCTTC.

This clonotype turned up a few times. In DNA, the CDR3 is TGCAGTGCTTATACCGGGACAGGGGACCACGAGCAGTACTTC. It codes for CSAYTGTGDHEQYF. This chain links TRBV20-1 with TRBJ2-7, with TRBD1 matching over 10 bases. V shed 5 bases, J shed 5 bases, and the junction held 9 bases outside the gene matches. The CDR3 is 14 residues long. Germline CDR1 DFQATT, CDR2 SNEGSKA (reference sequence).

This clonotype showed up just a few times. Here the CDR3 reads CASSYAAPGLGGETQYF. The DNA for the CDR3 is TGTGCCAGCAGTTACGCGGCTCCGGGACTTGGGGGAGAGACCCAGTACTTC. This rearrangement joins TRBV12-3 or TRBV12-4 to TRBJ2-5, with D possibly TRBD2 on 6 matching bases. V lost 4 bases and J lost 4, with 22 bases in between. The CDR3 has 17 amino acids.

The table lists this clonotype with a few counts. The rearrangement uses TRBV7-2 and TRBJ2-3; possibly TRBD2 for D (5 bases). Germline V gives CDR1 SGHTA, CDR2 FQGNSA. The CDR3 is made up of 14 amino acids. The V gene lost 3 bases and the J gene lost 3 bases, with 10 bases spanning the gap. Written as DNA, the CDR3 is TGTGCCAGCAGCTTTTATGAGGGTACAGATACGCAGTATTTT. Translated, it gives CASSFYEGTDTQYF.

This clonotype occurred many times. The chain recombines TRBV21-1 with TRBJ1-1. TRBV21-1 is an annotated pseudogene. This CDR3 comprises 15 residues. The CDR3 DNA reads TGTGCCAGCGGAGGAACAGATGAGCAGAACACTGAAGCTTTCTTT. It encodes CASGGTDEQNTEAFF.